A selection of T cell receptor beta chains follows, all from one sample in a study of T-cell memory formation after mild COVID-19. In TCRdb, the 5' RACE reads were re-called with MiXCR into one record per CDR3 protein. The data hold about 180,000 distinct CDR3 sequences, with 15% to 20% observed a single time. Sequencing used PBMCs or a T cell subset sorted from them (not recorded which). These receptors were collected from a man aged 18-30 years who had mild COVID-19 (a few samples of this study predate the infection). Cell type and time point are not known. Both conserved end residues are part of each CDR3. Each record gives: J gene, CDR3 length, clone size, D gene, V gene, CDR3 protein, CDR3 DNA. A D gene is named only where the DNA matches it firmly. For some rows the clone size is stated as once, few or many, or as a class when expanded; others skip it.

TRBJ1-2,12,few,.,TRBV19,CASRTDYYGYTF,TGTGCCAGTCGGACGGACTACTATGGCTACACCTTC
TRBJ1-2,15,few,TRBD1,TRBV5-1,CASSPTTGVSYGYTF,TGCGCCAGCAGCCCTACTACAGGGGTATCCTATGGCTACACCTTC
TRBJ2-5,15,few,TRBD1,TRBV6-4,CASSAQTGRIETQYF,TGTGCCAGCAGCGCCCAGACAGGGCGGATCGAGACCCAGTACTTC
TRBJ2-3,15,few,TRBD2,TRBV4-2,CASSQTTTGTREPYF,TGTGCCAGCAGCCAGACAACCACCGGGACTAGGGAACCGTATTTT
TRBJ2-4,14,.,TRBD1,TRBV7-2,CASSLTGQVNIQYF,TGTGCCAGCAGCTTGACAGGACAGGTGAACATTCAGTACTTC
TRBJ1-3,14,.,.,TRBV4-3,CASSPDGFVDTIYF,TGCGCCAGCAGCCCAGACGGGTTCGTCGACACCATATATTTT
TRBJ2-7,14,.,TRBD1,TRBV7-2,CASSANRGSHEQYF,TGTGCCAGCAGCGCTAACAGGGGATCGCACGAGCAGTACTTC
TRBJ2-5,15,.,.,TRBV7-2,CASSLQGLEQETQYF,TGTGCCAGCAGCTTACAGGGGCTAGAGCAAGAGACCCAGTACTTC
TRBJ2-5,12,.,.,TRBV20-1,CSAANLRQTQYF,TGCAGTGCGGCGAACTTGAGGCAGACCCAGTACTTC
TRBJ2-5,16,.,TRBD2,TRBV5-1,CASSFALAGGRETQYF,TGCGCCAGCAGCTTTGCCCTAGCGGGGGGGCGAGAGACCCAGTACTTC
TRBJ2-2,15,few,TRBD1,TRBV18,CASSVGQGAFGELFF,TGTGCCAGCTCCGTGGGACAGGGGGCCTTCGGGGAGCTGTTTTTT
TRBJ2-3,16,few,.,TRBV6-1,CASMWGKATLTDTQYF,TGTGCCAGCATGTGGGGGAAGGCGACCCTCACAGATACGCAGTATTTT
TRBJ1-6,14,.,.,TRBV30,CAWSTGFRNSPLHF,TGTGCCTGGTCTACAGGGTTTAGGAATTCACCCCTCCACTTT